This TCR beta chain was captured by sequencing in a study of metastatic and nonmetastatic thyroid tumors. V was cut by 8 bases and J by 2 bases, with 10 bases left in between. The CDR3 consists of 12 residues. Germline loops: CDR1 SEHNR, CDR2 FQNEAQ (reference sequence). The sample holds a few counts of this clone. Not a single patient had been given any form of treatment at any point before undergoing thyroid surgery. TCRdb re-analyzed the PCR reads using MiXCR. This sample carries some 15,000 clones, less than 4% of them seen once, and the ten largest clones take about 25%. V is TRBV7-9 and J is TRBJ2-7; D perhaps matches TRBD1 (5 bases). Sequencing was performed on tumor tissue. The source is a female donor with papillary thyroid cancer or a benign thyroid nodule (not recorded which). Some clones in this sample may be carry-over from other donors' samples. CDR3 sequence (DNA): TGTGCCAGCTCACAGGTCACCTACGAGCAGTACTTC. Amino acid sequence: CASSQVTYEQYF.